This entry is about one TCR beta chain. Its antigen is unidentified. The data were taken from a study of siplizumab effects on memory and regulatory T cells. Study results and limitations: Neither a naive nor a memory phenotype was assignable to roughly 80-95% of proliferating CD4+ or CD8+ clones. With siplizumab, cumulative frequency of CD4+ memory-derived alloreactive sequences dropped significantly.

Trimming stripped 4 bases from V and 4 bases from J, with 11 bases between. This CDR3 has 13 amino acids. Germline loops: CDR1 SGHRS, CDR2 YFSETQ. Clones were sequenced by immunoSEQ multiplex PCR, and TCRdb holds only the in-frame ones, with some missing. The repertoire holds 85,000 to 130,000 clones, about 90% seen once, with about 2.4% in the top ten. The origin of this receptor is a human donor in good health. Some clones in this sample may be carry-over from other donors' samples. Sequenced material: CD4+ T cells sorted from blood. The chain links TRBV5-1 to TRBJ1-2, with D maybe TRBD1 (5 bases). The CDR3 nucleotides read TGCGCCAGCAGCCCCGGGGCAAGCTATGGCTACACCTTC. Encoded protein: CASSPGASYGYTF.